A single sample gave rise to the 15 T cell receptor beta chains below, sequenced in a study of cytomegalovirus exposure and HLA in healthy donors. TCRdb's copy holds only in-frame clones and misses some; the assay was immunoSEQ multiplex PCR. The data hold some 40,000 clones, with over 85% observed a single time. The sample comprised PBMCs. The receptors were gathered from a man between 18 and 35 years old in good health and CMV-seronegative.

This clone was counted once. V usage is TRBV6-1 and J usage is TRBJ2-7, with D perhaps TRBD2 (5 bases). Looked up from germline, CDR1 is MNHNS and CDR2 is SASEGT. The V gene lost 4 bases and the J gene lost 4 bases, with 17 bases spanning the gap. The CDR3 spans 15 residues. The CDR3 DNA sequence: TGTGCCAGCAGTGTAGACCCGGGGTTCAGGTACGAGCAGTACTTC. This translates into CASSVDPGFRYEQYF.

This chain uses TRBV2 with TRBJ2-2, with no clear D. Trimming took 3 bases from V and 0 from J, leaving 8 bases between them. Germline V gene data show CDR1 as SNHLY and CDR2 as FYNNEI. The CDR3 spans 15 residues. DNA of the CDR3: TGTGCCAGCAGTGACCCCTTTCCGAACACCGGGGAGCTGTTTTTT. As protein: CASSDPFPNTGELFF.

This clone appeared a single time. The rearrangement links TRBV30 to TRBJ1-4; no firm D call. This CDR3 spans 14 amino acids. Germline lookup yields CDR1 GTSNPN and CDR2 SVGIG (reference sequence). The V end was cut by 1 base, the J end by 5 bases, with 11 bases between. The CDR3 DNA reads as TGTGCCTGGAGTGGCAGACAAGTAAATGAAAAACTGTTTTTT. It translates to CAWSGRQVNEKLFF.

V gene TRBV9 combines with J gene TRBJ1-5; perhaps TRBD1 as D (6 bases). There are 14 residues in the CDR3. Germline lookup yields CDR1 SGDLS and CDR2 YYNGEE. V was pared by 4 bases and J by 5 bases, with 13 bases between. The CDR3 here is CASSSGQGHQPQHF. CDR3 bases: TGTGCCAGCAGCTCAGGGCAGGGGCATCAGCCCCAGCATTTT.

This clone was recorded only once. The chain's CDR3 is CASSSGSRGTGELFF. As DNA, the CDR3 is TGTGCCAGCAGTTCCGGAAGCCGGGGCACCGGGGAGCTGTTTTTT. J is TRBJ2-2 and V is TRBV27; TRBD2 might be the D (5 bases). This CDR3 contains 15 residues. CDR1 MNHEY and CDR2 SMNVEV come from the germline V gene (reference sequence). V shed 4 bases and J shed 4 bases, with 13 bases lying between them.

This CDR3 is CASRLDSLMNTEAFF. CDR3 bases: TGCGCCAGCAGGCTAGACAGCCTCATGAACACTGAAGCTTTCTTT. The V call is TRBV5-1, the J call TRBJ1-1, with D possibly being TRBD1 (5 bases). Germline V gene sequence: CDR1 SGHRS, CDR2 YFSETQ. Trimming cost V 5 bases and J 0 bases, with 14 bases left between them. The CDR3 consists of 15 residues.

The V call is TRBV28, the J call TRBJ2-7; 8 bases align to TRBD2. CDR3 length: 13 residues. Germline V gene data show CDR1 as MDHEN and CDR2 as SYDVKM. V gave up 7 bases and J gave up 5 bases; unmatched junction bases: 7. CDR3 protein: CASISPGRDEQYF. The CDR3 DNA is TGTGCCAGCATTAGCCCCGGGAGGGACGAGCAGTACTTC.

The chain couples TRBV5-1 to TRBJ2-5; 9 nucleotides align to TRBD2. The germline V gene has CDR1 SGHRS and CDR2 YFSETQ. The J segment lost 1 base and the V segment lost 0 bases, leaving 1 base of the junction unmatched. The CDR3 has 15 residues. Here the CDR3 reads CASSLGGGGQETQYF. As DNA, the CDR3 is TGCGCCAGCAGCTTGGGCGGGGGGGGCCAAGAGACCCAGTACTTC.

The V and J genes are TRBV27 and TRBJ1-5; D unclear. The CDR3 contains 16 residues. V lost 4 bases and J lost 6, with 19 bases in between. The germline V gene has CDR1 MNHEY and CDR2 SMNVEV (reference sequence). The CDR3: CASSSGGGSAGQPQHF. CDR3 coding DNA: TGTGCCAGCAGTTCTGGTGGAGGCAGCGCAGGTCAGCCCCAGCATTTT.

J is TRBJ2-1 and V is TRBV15, with D maybe TRBD2 (6 bases). This CDR3 is 18 amino acids long. Trimming pared 8 bases from V and 0 bases from J, leaving 23 bases between. Looked up from germline, CDR1 is LNHNV and CDR2 is YYDKDF (reference sequence). The CDR3 spells CATYYGGEALSSYNEQFF. DNA of the CDR3: TGTGCCACCTACTACGGAGGGGAAGCCCTGAGCTCCTACAATGAGCAGTTCTTC.

The chain carries TRBV28 and TRBJ2-7, with D unresolved. CDR1 MDHEN and CDR2 SYDVKM come from the germline V gene. The CDR3 is 14 residues long. V was clipped by 3 bases and J by 2 bases, with 11 bases between them. The CDR3 loop is CASSLSSPPYEQYF. The DNA for the CDR3 is TGTGCCAGCAGTTTGTCCTCCCCCCCCTACGAGCAGTACTTC.

This rearrangement joins TRBV6-5 to TRBJ1-3; no clear D. Germline assignment: CDR1 MNHEY and CDR2 SVGAGI. The CDR3 length is 16 residues. Trimming cost V 0 bases and J 0 bases, with 9 bases left between them. The CDR3 nucleotides are TGTGCCAGCAGTTACTCGATTGCGAGCTCTGGAAACACCATATATTTT. Protein product: CASSYSIASSGNTIYF.

The CDR3 region is CSARQGGTGELFF. CDR3 coding DNA: TGCAGCGCCCGACAGGGGGGCACCGGGGAGCTGTTTTTT. The chain combines TRBV29-1 with TRBJ2-2, with TRBD1 matching over 9 bases. The CDR3 is made up of 13 amino acids. Germline loops: CDR1 SQVTM, CDR2 ANQGSEA. Trimming at V came to 7 bases and at J to 4 bases, leaving 4 bases not matched to a gene.

The CDR3 sequence: CASSEVDRGTFQYF. As DNA, the CDR3 is TGTGCCAGCAGTGAAGTGGACAGGGGAACTTTTCAGTACTTC. The chain employs TRBV2 and TRBJ2-4; 9 bases match TRBD1. Trimming cost V 1 base and J 11 bases; bases outside gene matches: 6. There are 14 residues in the CDR3. The germline gives CDR1 SNHLY, CDR2 FYNNEI.

V usage is TRBV23-1 and J usage is TRBJ1-2; 7 bases are shared with TRBD1. TRBV23-1 is given ORF status, its function remaining uncertain. J was trimmed by 8 bases and V by 4 bases; bases with no gene match: 13. The CDR3 totals 15 residues. In nucleotides, the CDR3 is TGCGCCAGCAGTCCAGGGACAGACGTCCTGGTCGGCTACACCTTC. This gives the protein CASSPGTDVLVGYTF.